This T cell receptor beta chain was observed in a study of identical twins. V shed 4 bases and J shed 5 bases, with 15 bases lying between them. The CDR3 length is 15 residues. Germline assignment: CDR1 KGHSY and CDR2 FQNENV. With template switching, a universal primer site was added, and the cDNA carried unique molecular identifiers. TCRdb reanalysed the 5' RACE reads using MiXCR and keeps one entry per CDR3 protein. Among approximately 240,000 distinct CDR3 sequences listed, roughly an eighth were seen once. This TCR derives from a woman in her late teens or twenties in good health. Sequenced input: memory (CD45RO+) T cells sorted from blood. The J gene is TRBJ2-1, the V gene TRBV16; perhaps TRBD2 as D (5 bases). In nucleotides, the CDR3 is TGTGCCAGCAGCCCGGGATTCGGCTTAAACAATGAGCAGTTCTTC. This translates into CASSPGFGLNNEQFF.